A selection of T cell receptor beta chains follows, all from one sample in a study of OX40 agonist ivuxolimab in advanced cancers. Libraries were prepared by immunoSEQ multiplex PCR; TCRdb keeps only in-frame clonotypes and omits some of them. In the table there are 60,000 to 80,000 clones, roughly 87% of which are singletons. Sequencing was performed on CD4+ or CD8+ T cells sorted from blood, taken in a trial of the OX40 agonist ivuxolimab. The origin of the receptors is an adult with an advanced solid tumor such as melanoma, head and neck, liver or kidney cancer. The CDR3 runs from the conserved cysteine through the conserved F or W. Fields, in order: clone size, D gene, J gene, V gene, CDR3 protein, CDR3 DNA. A D gene is named only where the DNA matches it firmly. Clone size, where shown, is once, few, many, or a class for clones that have expanded.

>NA|NA|TRBJ2-7|TRBV11-2
CASSFRRAYEQYF
TGTGCCAGCAGCTTCCGAAGGGCCTACGAGCAGTACTTC
>NA|NA|TRBJ1-3|TRBV5-1
CASSLGLGAAGNTIYF
TGCGCCAGCAGCTTGGGTTTGGGGGCTGCAGGAAACACCATATATTTT
>NA|NA|TRBJ2-3|TRBV28
CASRPTRYGGQYF
TGTGCCAGCAGACCGACCAGATACGGGGGGCAGTATTTT
>NA|TRBD2|TRBJ2-1|TRBV7-2
CASSQAGTSMYEQFF
TGTGCCAGCAGCCAAGCCGGGACTAGCATGTATGAGCAGTTCTTC
>NA|TRBD1|TRBJ2-7|TRBV5-1
CASSLGQGWYEQYF
TGCGCCAGCAGCTTAGGACAGGGGTGGTACGAGCAGTACTTC
>NA|NA|TRBJ2-5|TRBV10-2
CASSDLRGTQETQYF
TGCGCCAGCAGTGATCTTAGAGGAACCCAAGAGACCCAGTACTTC
>NA|TRBD1|TRBJ1-5|TRBV27
CASSLRQGRQPQHF
TGTGCCAGCAGTTTAAGACAGGGTCGACAGCCCCAGCATTTT
>NA|TRBD1|TRBJ1-6|TRBV11-2
CASSLTGGQGANSPLHF
TGTGCCAGCAGCTTAACAGGGGGCCAAGGGGCAAATTCACCCCTCCACTTT
>NA|NA|TRBJ2-2|TRBV27
CASSLAGVGGELFF
TGTGCCAGCAGTTTAGCAGGGGTCGGCGGGGAGCTGTTTTTT
>NA|NA|TRBJ1-3|TRBV4-1
CASSQGRKNSGNTIYF
TGCGCCAGCAGCCAAGGGCGGAAAAACTCTGGAAACACCATATATTTT
>NA|NA|TRBJ1-5|TRBV15
CATSRGREQPQHF
TGTGCCACCAGCAGAGGACGGGAGCAGCCCCAGCATTTT
>NA|NA|TRBJ1-5|TRBV7-9
CASSLAEQPQHF
TGTGCCAGCAGCTTAGCTGAACAGCCCCAGCATTTT
>NA|NA|TRBJ2-5|TRBV4-1
CASSQDNGVSYQETQYF
TGCGCCAGCAGCCAAGATAACGGGGTCTCGTACCAAGAGACCCAGTACTTC
>NA|NA|TRBJ2-1|TRBV11-2
CASSFGSNEQFF
TGTGCCAGCAGCTTCGGGTCGAATGAGCAGTTCTTC
>NA|NA|TRBJ2-3|TRBV28
CASSGEVTDTQYF
TGTGCCAGCAGCGGCGAGGTCACAGATACGCAGTATTTT
>NA|NA|TRBJ2-7|TRBV25-1
CASSEFWGSYEQYF
TGTGCCAGCAGTGAATTCTGGGGTTCCTACGAGCAGTACTTC
>NA|NA|TRBJ1-4|TRBV7-2
CASSPQGNGEKLFF
TGTGCCAGCAGCCCGCAGGGAAACGGTGAAAAACTGTTTTTT
>NA|NA|TRBJ2-1|TRBV9
CASSVDFPGITYNEQFF
TGTGCCAGCAGCGTAGACTTCCCGGGGATTACCTACAATGAGCAGTTCTTC
>NA|NA|TRBJ2-3|TRBV5-4
CASSRKVPDTQYF
TGTGCCAGCAGCCGAAAAGTCCCAGATACGCAGTATTTT
>NA|TRBD2|TRBJ2-1|TRBV5-1
CASSFRLTSGRVSEQFF
TGCGCCAGCAGCTTTAGGCTGACTAGCGGGAGGGTGAGTGAGCAGTTCTTC
>NA|TRBD1|TRBJ2-7|TRBV6-5
CASSITGGVGEQYF
TGTGCCAGCAGTATAACAGGGGGAGTAGGCGAGCAGTACTTC
>NA|NA|TRBJ2-5|TRBV7-2
CASSFSLGTQYF
TGTGCCAGCAGCTTCTCTTTAGGGACCCAGTACTTC
>NA|NA|TRBJ1-1|TRBV2
CASHYLTGNTEAFF
TGTGCCAGCCACTACCTGACAGGGAACACTGAAGCTTTCTTT
>NA|NA|TRBJ1-1|TRBV29-1
CSVEDRQGSTEAFF
TGCAGCGTTGAAGATCGGCAGGGTAGTACTGAAGCTTTCTTT
>NA|TRBD1|TRBJ1-6|TRBV13
CASSLWTGINSPLHF
TGTGCCAGCAGCCTGTGGACAGGCATTAATTCACCCCTCCACTTT
>once|NA|TRBJ2-4|TRBV11-2
CASSFTGAKNIQYF
TGTGCCAGCAGCTTTACAGGAGCCAAAAACATTCAGTACTTC
>NA|NA|TRBJ1-4|TRBV18
CASSPPQGVGEKLFF
TGTGCCAGCTCACCTCCACAGGGTGTGGGTGAAAAACTGTTTTTT
>NA|NA|TRBJ2-3|TRBV5-4
CASSRSSTSTDTQYF
TGTGCCAGCAGCCGTAGCAGTACTAGCACAGATACGCAGTATTTT
>NA|TRBD1|TRBJ1-2|TRBV28
CASSLPAGQGFLANPYGYTF
TGTGCCAGCAGTTTGCCGGCCGGACAGGGTTTCTTGGCAAATCCATATGGCTACACCTTC
>NA|NA|TRBJ2-7|TRBV7-8
CASGPRANYEQYF
TGTGCCAGCGGACCTCGAGCCAACTACGAGCAGTACTTC
>NA|NA|TRBJ1-1|TRBV29-1
CSVEKGINTEAFF
TGCAGCGTTGAGAAAGGAATTAACACTGAAGCTTTCTTT
>NA|TRBD1|TRBJ2-3|TRBV7-2
CASSSDRGGTDTQYF
TGTGCCAGCAGCTCGGACAGGGGAGGCACAGATACGCAGTATTTT
>NA|NA|TRBJ2-3|TRBV6-1
CASSEALGTDTDTQYF
TGTGCCAGCAGTGAAGCGCTGGGGACTGACACAGATACGCAGTATTTT
>NA|TRBD2|TRBJ2-1|TRBV10-2
CASSESSGGALLNEQFF
TGCGCCAGCAGTGAGTCGTCCGGGGGGGCCCTGTTGAATGAGCAGTTCTTC
>NA|NA|TRBJ2-5|TRBV14
CASSQVLFPGTQYF
TGTGCCAGCAGCCAAGTTCTTTTCCCGGGGACCCAGTACTTC
>NA|TRBD2|TRBJ2-3|TRBV7-2
CASTLGAGRGDTQYF
TGTGCCAGCACCCTAGGCGCGGGGAGGGGAGATACGCAGTATTTT
>NA|NA|TRBJ2-7|TRBV10-2
CASTLRDTIYEQYF
TGCGCCAGCACTCTCCGGGACACCATCTACGAGCAGTACTTC
>NA|NA|TRBJ2-3|TRBV28
CASSLGDSPSGDTQYF
TGTGCCAGCAGTTTAGGTGACTCCCCATCAGGAGATACGCAGTATTTT
>NA|NA|TRBJ2-7|TRBV10-3
CAISDPGEAGEGEQYF
TGTGCCATCAGTGACCCCGGCGAGGCCGGGGAAGGCGAGCAGTACTTC
>NA|TRBD1|TRBJ1-6|TRBV5-4
CASSLDRGRTPLHF
TGTGCCAGCAGCTTGGACAGGGGAAGGACACCCCTCCACTTT
>NA|NA|TRBJ1-1|TRBV7-9
CASSPGRRNTEAFF
TGTGCCAGCAGCCCGGGACGTAGGAACACTGAAGCTTTCTTT
>NA|TRBD1|TRBJ1-1|TRBV18
CASSPRQGWDTEAFF
TGTGCCAGCTCACCAAGACAGGGCTGGGACACTGAAGCTTTCTTT
>NA|TRBD2|TRBJ2-1|TRBV4-1
CASSRFFSGSYNEQFF
TGCGCCAGCAGCCGATTCTTTAGCGGGAGTTACAATGAGCAGTTCTTC
>NA|NA|TRBJ1-4|TRBV4-1
CASSQRQNEKLFF
TGCGCCAGCAGCCAACGTCAGAATGAAAAACTGTTTTTT
>NA|NA|TRBJ1-5|TRBV27
CASSLFGGGGNQPQHF
TGTGCCAGCAGTTTATTTGGGGGAGGAGGCAATCAGCCCCAGCATTTT
>NA|NA|TRBJ1-2|TRBV27
CASSLKQGYGYTF
TGTGCCAGCAGTTTAAAACAGGGTTATGGCTACACCTTC
>once|NA|TRBJ2-3|TRBV27
CASSSLMATDTQYF
TGTGCCAGCAGTTCCCTGATGGCCACAGATACGCAGTATTTT
>NA|NA|TRBJ2-1|TRBV5-6
CASSLPGLRSSYNEQFF
TGTGCCAGCAGCTTGCCGGGACTGAGAAGCTCCTACAATGAGCAGTTCTTC
>NA|NA|TRBJ1-5|TRBV21-1
CASSKRTGLLYSNQPQHF
TGTGCCAGCAGCAAACGGACAGGGCTTTTGTATAGCAATCAGCCCCAGCATTTT
>NA|NA|TRBJ1-2|TRBV13
CASSLYPGNYGYTF
TGTGCCAGCAGCTTATACCCAGGCAACTATGGCTACACCTTC
>once|NA|TRBJ2-1|TRBV5-1
CASRSGGYNEQFF
TGCGCCAGCAGATCCGGGGGTTACAATGAGCAGTTCTTC
>NA|NA|TRBJ1-5|TRBV7-9
CASSSQGSQPQHF
TGTGCCAGCAGCTCACAGGGAAGTCAGCCCCAGCATTTT
>NA|TRBD1|TRBJ2-1|TRBV6-4
CASSHTGADYNEQFF
TGTGCCAGCAGTCACACAGGGGCGGACTACAATGAGCAGTTCTTC
>once|NA|TRBJ1-2|TRBV28
CASSLRGYPLIFYGYTF
TGTGCCAGCAGTTTACGGGGATATCCCCTAATTTTCTATGGCTACACCTTC